This entry lists 29 T cell receptor beta chains sequenced from one sample in a study of control samples from healthy donors and cancer patients (dated by TCRdb to the early 2020s). The library was generated by the immunoSEQ multiplex PCR assay. TCRdb took over this immuneACCESS table, retaining in-frame rearrangements with V and J assigned. Such tables are incomplete; in checked studies, under half of the missing clones stem from an unresolved V gene, and the remainder is unexplained. This sample comprises around 170,000 clones, about 91% of them detected only once. The ten biggest clones cover 4% to 6% of the sample. Sequenced: blood. The receptors stem from a woman aged 25 to 39 in good health.

The chain employs TRBV7-9 and TRBJ1-1; TRBD1 matches 10 bases. This CDR3 is built from 14 residues. Germline-derived CDR1 and CDR2 are SEHNR and FQNEAQ (reference sequence). J gave up 4 bases and V 5 bases, and 4 bases lay outside the gene matches. The CDR3 coding sequence is TGTGCCAGCAGCAACCGGGACAGGGGCACTGAAGCTTTCTTT. This gives the protein CASSNRDRGTEAFF.

The chain is built from TRBV19 and TRBJ2-7; 10 nucleotides align to TRBD1. CDR3 length: 15 residues. V trimming: 2 bases; J trimming: 2 bases; junction bases outside the gene matches: 3. Germline V gives CDR1 LNHDA, CDR2 SQIVND (reference sequence). The chain's CDR3 is CASSIPGQGTYEQYF. CDR3 sequence (DNA): TGTGCCAGTAGTATACCGGGACAGGGGACCTACGAGCAGTACTTC.

CDR3 DNA: TGCGCCAGCAGCCAAGTTAAGTTGAACACTGAAGCTTTCTTT. Encoded protein: CASSQVKLNTEAFF. The V gene is TRBV4-1, the J gene TRBJ1-1; D gene uncertain. The CDR3 has 14 residues. CDR1 is MGHRA, CDR2 YSYEKL, per germline. V was shortened by 1 base and J by 0 bases, with 6 bases between the two germline ends.

J is TRBJ2-1 and V is TRBV5-1, with TRBD1 as a possible D gene (5 bases). The germline V gene encodes CDR1 SGHRS and CDR2 YFSETQ. Trimming took 1 base from V and 5 from J, leaving 13 bases between them. This CDR3 region has 15 residues. CDR3: CASSLIWGADNEQFF. CDR3 DNA sequence: TGCGCCAGCAGCTTGATATGGGGCGCCGACAATGAGCAGTTCTTC.

V usage is TRBV9 and J usage is TRBJ1-1; D is unclear. Between the trimmed V and J ends, which lost 4 bases and 0 bases, there was a span of 10 bases. The germline gives CDR1 SGDLS, CDR2 YYNGEE. The CDR3 contains 14 residues. CDR3 in amino acids: CASSWSGMNTEAFF. CDR3 nucleotide sequence: TGTGCCAGCAGCTGGTCCGGTATGAACACTGAAGCTTTCTTT. Full variable domain (missing parts from reference TRBV9 and TRBJ1-1): DSGVTQTPKHLITATGQRVTLRCSPRSGDLSVYWYQQSLDQGLQFLIQYYNGEERAKGNILERFSAQQFPDLHSELNLSSLELGDSALYFCASSWSGMNTEAFFGQGTRLTVV.

This clone was seen a single time. The CDR3 sequence is CATSVPGPRTDTQYF. The CDR3 DNA reads TGTGCCACCAGTGTCCCTGGACCTCGCACAGATACGCAGTATTTT. J is TRBJ2-3 and V is TRBV24-1; D is undetermined. V lost 5 bases and J lost 1, with 12 bases in between. Germline loops: CDR1 KGHDR, CDR2 SFDVKD. This CDR3 is built from 15 residues.

The V call is TRBV7-9, the J call TRBJ2-7, with a weak D call TRBD1 (6 bases). There are 14 residues in the CDR3. Germline CDR1 is SEHNR and CDR2 is FQNEAQ (reference sequence). The ends were cut back, 2 bases at V and 4 bases at J, with 12 bases in the middle. Here the CDR3 reads CASSLPGHDYEQYF. In DNA form, the CDR3 reads TGTGCCAGCAGCTTACCGGGACACGATTACGAGCAGTACTTC.

V usage is TRBV7-9 and J usage is TRBJ2-5; D ambiguous. V was cut by 5 bases and J by 5 bases, with 18 bases left in between. Germline V lookup: CDR1 SEHNR, CDR2 FQNEAQ (reference sequence). The CDR3 sequence is 15 residues long. DNA for the CDR3: TGTGCCAGCAGCCTACCGCGGAACTTGATGGAGACCCAGTACTTC. Amino acids: CASSLPRNLMETQYF.

A single count supports this clone. The J gene is TRBJ2-5, the V gene TRBV4-1; D might be TRBD1 (5 bases). The CDR3 runs to 15 residues. The germline gives CDR1 MGHRA, CDR2 YSYEKL. V was cut by 6 bases and J by 3 bases, with 17 bases left in between. CDR3: CASSLSSGSEETQYF. The DNA for the CDR3 is TGCGCCAGCAGTCTCTCTTCAGGGTCCGAAGAGACCCAGTACTTC.

This chain uses TRBV11-2 with TRBJ2-7; 11 positions agree with TRBD1. J was trimmed by 4 bases and V by 3 bases; bases with no gene match: 5. The CDR3 covers 15 residues. Germline V gene lookup returns CDR1 SGHAT and CDR2 FQNNGV. The CDR3 is CASSLGQGGYYEQYF. The CDR3 nucleotides read TGTGCCAGCAGCTTGGGACAGGGGGGATATTACGAGCAGTACTTC. Combining the CDR3 with reference TRBV11-2 and TRBJ2-7 gives the whole variable domain EAGVAQSPRYKIIEKRQSVAFWCNPISGHATLYWYQQILGQGPKLLIQFQNNGVVDDSQLPKDRFSAERLKGVDSTLKIQPAKLEDSAVYLCASSLGQGGYYEQYFGPGTRLTVT.

The chain joins TRBV6-5 to TRBJ2-3; 8 nucleotides line up with TRBD1. J lost 3 bases, V lost 2 bases, and 4 bases had no gene match. The CDR3 loop spans 15 amino acids. Germline CDR1 reads MNHEY; CDR2 reads SVGAGI. The CDR3 DNA follows: TGTGCCAGCAGTTACCAGGGGGCCTTAACAGATACGCAGTATTTT. Translation: CASSYQGALTDTQYF.

This clone was observed once. The chain recombines TRBV18 with TRBJ2-1; D is tentatively TRBD1 or TRBD2 (5 bases each). Germline values: CDR1 KGHSH, CDR2 LQKENI. This CDR3 has 16 amino acids. The V and J ends lost 5 bases and 6 bases respectively, with 20 bases between them. In DNA, the CDR3 is TGTGCCAGCTCATCAACGGGGCCAGGAACTATCAATGAGCAGTTCTTC. Protein product: CASSSTGPGTINEQFF.

The V and J genes are TRBV6-4 and TRBJ2-2; D gene uncertain. The germline V gene encodes CDR1 MRHNA and CDR2 SNTAGT. The CDR3 is made up of 15 amino acids. Trimming took 3 bases from V and 1 from J, leaving 9 bases between them. CDR3 DNA sequence: TGTGCCAGCAGTGAATCCCCAGGGAACACCGGGGAGCTGTTTTTT. Encoded protein: CASSESPGNTGELFF.

The rearrangement uses TRBV5-6 and TRBJ1-5, with 9 positions matching TRBD1. From germline, CDR1 is SGHDT and CDR2 YYEEEE. The CDR3 sequence is 15 residues long. V gave up 3 bases and J gave up 6 bases; unmatched junction bases: 7. The CDR3 spells CASSSWDRETQPQHF. The CDR3 bases are TGTGCCAGCAGCTCCTGGGACAGGGAAACTCAGCCCCAGCATTTT.

This clone was seen a few times. This sequence joins TRBV12-3 or TRBV12-4 and TRBJ2-7; possibly TRBD2 for D (6 bases). Trimming took off 3 bases at V and 6 bases at J, with 12 bases between the two ends. CDR3 length: 13 amino acids. This CDR3 is CASSFAGTGEQYF. In nucleotides, the CDR3 is TGTGCCAGCAGTTTCGCAGGGACTGGCGAGCAGTACTTC.

This rearrangement joins TRBV5-1 to TRBJ2-5, with unresolved D. Deletions cut 0 bases from V and 1 base from J, with 10 bases between. The CDR3 totals 15 residues. CDR1 is SGHRS and CDR2 is YFSETQ in the germline V gene. The CDR3 coding sequence is TGCGCCAGCAGCTTGGAGAACAGCCCCCAAGAGACCCAGTACTTC. It yields the protein CASSLENSPQETQYF.

The chain links TRBV5-4 to TRBJ1-2, with 8 bases identical to TRBD1. The germline gives CDR1 SGHNT, CDR2 YYREEE (reference sequence). The V segment lost 4 bases and the J segment 4 bases; nucleotides outside the gene matches: 9. The CDR3 is 15 residues long. The CDR3 is CASSNGQGQLYGYTF. In nucleotides, the CDR3 is TGTGCCAGCAGCAACGGACAGGGACAACTCTATGGCTACACCTTC.

The sample holds one count of this clone. The V call is TRBV4-1, the J call TRBJ2-3, with no clear D. CDR1 is MGHRA, CDR2 YSYEKL, per germline. Trimming cost V 1 base and J 6 bases, with 20 bases left between them. This CDR3 is 17 amino acids long. As DNA, the CDR3 is TGCGCCAGCAGCCAAGGAGGTAGTAGCCCATATGCGGATACGCAGTATTTT. Amino acid sequence: CASSQGGSSPYADTQYF.

This rearrangement joins TRBV9 to TRBJ1-6, with unresolved D. Germline V lookup: CDR1 SGDLS, CDR2 YYNGEE. CDR3 length: 15 amino acids. The V end lost 3 bases, the J end lost 5 bases, and 12 bases lay between the germline ends. This CDR3 is CASSEEGFNNSPLHF. CDR3 sequence (DNA): TGTGCCAGCAGCGAGGAGGGTTTTAATAATTCACCCCTCCACTTT.

V gene TRBV11-2 combines with J gene TRBJ2-1; 10 positions match TRBD2. The CDR3 spans 16 residues. With V trimmed by 6 bases and J by 6 bases, 11 bases remained unmatched. Germline V lookup: CDR1 SGHAT, CDR2 FQNNGV. The DNA for the CDR3 is TGTGCCAGCAGTTTTCTAGCGGGGGAAATGGGCAATGAGCAGTTCTTC. Encoded protein: CASSFLAGEMGNEQFF.

The V gene is TRBV24-1, the J gene TRBJ2-2; TRBD2 matches at 11 bases. Trimming at V came to 6 bases and at J to 3 bases, leaving 5 bases not matched to a gene. The CDR3 totals 16 residues. CDR1 KGHDR and CDR2 SFDVKD come from the germline V gene. The CDR3 here is CATSKLAGVDTGELFF. The CDR3, as DNA: TGTGCCACCAGTAAACTAGCGGGGGTCGACACCGGGGAGCTGTTTTTT.

The rearrangement joins TRBV6-5 to TRBJ1-1; D gene ambiguous. Trimming removed 0 bases from V and 2 bases from J, with 10 bases in between. Germline CDR1 MNHEY, CDR2 SVGAGI. The CDR3 loop spans 15 amino acids. The CDR3 protein is CASSYSKNLNTEAFF. The DNA of the CDR3 is TGTGCCAGCAGTTACTCGAAGAACCTCAACACTGAAGCTTTCTTT.

The chain joins TRBV2 to TRBJ2-2; 7 positions agree with TRBD2. The V segment lost 8 bases and the J segment 3 bases; nucleotides outside the gene matches: 6. CDR3 length equals 14 residues. CDR1 SNHLY and CDR2 FYNNEI come from the germline V gene. The CDR3 DNA sequence: TGTGCCAGCGGAAGGACTAGGGACACCGGGGAGCTGTTTTTT. It yields the protein CASGRTRDTGELFF.

V is TRBV10-3 and J is TRBJ2-7, with D possibly matching TRBD1 (5 bases). V was clipped by 0 bases and J by 1 base, with 13 bases between them. CDR3 size: 16 residues. Germline-derived CDR1 and CDR2 are ENHRY and SYGVKD. This CDR3 reads CAISESGRVESYEQYF. As DNA, the CDR3 is TGTGCCATCAGTGAGTCGGGCAGGGTGGAGTCCTACGAGCAGTACTTC.

The chain employs TRBV12-3 or TRBV12-4 and TRBJ1-1; D gene ambiguous. V was pared by 4 bases and J by 8 bases, with 8 bases between. The CDR3 contains 11 residues. The CDR3 spells CASSSRLEAFF. The CDR3 DNA is TGTGCCAGCAGTTCCCGCCTAGAAGCTTTCTTT.

V usage is TRBV15 and J usage is TRBJ1-6; tentatively, D is TRBD1 (5 bases). V was clipped by 0 bases and J by 7 bases, with 13 bases between them. Germline V lookup: CDR1 LNHNV, CDR2 YYDKDF (reference sequence). The CDR3 loop spans 16 amino acids. The CDR3 DNA reads as TGTGCCACCAGCAGAGATTCCAGGGTTTGGAATTCACCCCTCCACTTT. Translating it yields CATSRDSRVWNSPLHF.

The table lists this clone with a count of one. The chain combines TRBV4-1 with TRBJ2-7; 10 bases agree with TRBD2. With V trimmed by 0 bases and J by 3 bases, 5 bases remained unmatched. The CDR3 is 16 residues long. Germline CDR1 reads MGHRA; CDR2 reads YSYEKL. DNA of the CDR3: TGCGCCAGCAGCCAAGATCGCCCTAGCGGGAGCTACGAGCAGTACTTC. This codes for CASSQDRPSGSYEQYF.

This clone was seen just once. This chain joins TRBV5-1 and TRBJ2-3; TRBD2 agrees at 7 bases. V lost 6 bases and J lost 5; bases outside the gene matches: 3. Germline CDR1 reads SGHRS; CDR2 reads YFSETQ. CDR3 length: 12 residues. The CDR3 reads CASKREGDTQYF. In DNA form, the CDR3 reads TGCGCCAGCAAAAGGGAGGGAGATACGCAGTATTTT. Full variable domain (remainder filled in from reference TRBV5-1 and TRBJ2-3): KAGVTQTPRYLIKTRGQQVTLSCSPISGHRSVSWYQQTPGQGLQFLFEYFSETQRNKGNFPGRFSGRQFSNSRSEMNVSTLELGDSALYLCASKREGDTQYFGPGTRLTVL.

With regard to this clone: Other DNA sequences from this sample encode an identical CDR3 as well. This rearrangement joins TRBV5-1 to TRBJ2-1; 8 positions match TRBD2. Germline-derived CDR1 and CDR2 are SGHRS and YFSETQ. This CDR3 contains 15 residues. J was trimmed by 6 bases and V by 0 bases; bases with no gene match: 5. The CDR3 spells CASSLGPGGLNEQFF. CDR3 in DNA: TGCGCCAGCAGCTTGGGTCCGGGGGGGCTCAATGAGCAGTTCTTC.